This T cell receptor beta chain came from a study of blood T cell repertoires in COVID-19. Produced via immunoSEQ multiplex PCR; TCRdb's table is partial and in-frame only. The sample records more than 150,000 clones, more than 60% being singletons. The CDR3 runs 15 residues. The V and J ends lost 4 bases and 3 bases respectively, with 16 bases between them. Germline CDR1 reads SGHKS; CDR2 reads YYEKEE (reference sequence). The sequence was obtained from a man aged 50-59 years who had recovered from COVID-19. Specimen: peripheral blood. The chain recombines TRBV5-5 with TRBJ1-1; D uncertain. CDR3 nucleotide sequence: TGTGCCAGCAGCGGCGGGGTCCACACGGACACTGAAGCTTTCTTT. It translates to CASSGGVHTDTEAFF.